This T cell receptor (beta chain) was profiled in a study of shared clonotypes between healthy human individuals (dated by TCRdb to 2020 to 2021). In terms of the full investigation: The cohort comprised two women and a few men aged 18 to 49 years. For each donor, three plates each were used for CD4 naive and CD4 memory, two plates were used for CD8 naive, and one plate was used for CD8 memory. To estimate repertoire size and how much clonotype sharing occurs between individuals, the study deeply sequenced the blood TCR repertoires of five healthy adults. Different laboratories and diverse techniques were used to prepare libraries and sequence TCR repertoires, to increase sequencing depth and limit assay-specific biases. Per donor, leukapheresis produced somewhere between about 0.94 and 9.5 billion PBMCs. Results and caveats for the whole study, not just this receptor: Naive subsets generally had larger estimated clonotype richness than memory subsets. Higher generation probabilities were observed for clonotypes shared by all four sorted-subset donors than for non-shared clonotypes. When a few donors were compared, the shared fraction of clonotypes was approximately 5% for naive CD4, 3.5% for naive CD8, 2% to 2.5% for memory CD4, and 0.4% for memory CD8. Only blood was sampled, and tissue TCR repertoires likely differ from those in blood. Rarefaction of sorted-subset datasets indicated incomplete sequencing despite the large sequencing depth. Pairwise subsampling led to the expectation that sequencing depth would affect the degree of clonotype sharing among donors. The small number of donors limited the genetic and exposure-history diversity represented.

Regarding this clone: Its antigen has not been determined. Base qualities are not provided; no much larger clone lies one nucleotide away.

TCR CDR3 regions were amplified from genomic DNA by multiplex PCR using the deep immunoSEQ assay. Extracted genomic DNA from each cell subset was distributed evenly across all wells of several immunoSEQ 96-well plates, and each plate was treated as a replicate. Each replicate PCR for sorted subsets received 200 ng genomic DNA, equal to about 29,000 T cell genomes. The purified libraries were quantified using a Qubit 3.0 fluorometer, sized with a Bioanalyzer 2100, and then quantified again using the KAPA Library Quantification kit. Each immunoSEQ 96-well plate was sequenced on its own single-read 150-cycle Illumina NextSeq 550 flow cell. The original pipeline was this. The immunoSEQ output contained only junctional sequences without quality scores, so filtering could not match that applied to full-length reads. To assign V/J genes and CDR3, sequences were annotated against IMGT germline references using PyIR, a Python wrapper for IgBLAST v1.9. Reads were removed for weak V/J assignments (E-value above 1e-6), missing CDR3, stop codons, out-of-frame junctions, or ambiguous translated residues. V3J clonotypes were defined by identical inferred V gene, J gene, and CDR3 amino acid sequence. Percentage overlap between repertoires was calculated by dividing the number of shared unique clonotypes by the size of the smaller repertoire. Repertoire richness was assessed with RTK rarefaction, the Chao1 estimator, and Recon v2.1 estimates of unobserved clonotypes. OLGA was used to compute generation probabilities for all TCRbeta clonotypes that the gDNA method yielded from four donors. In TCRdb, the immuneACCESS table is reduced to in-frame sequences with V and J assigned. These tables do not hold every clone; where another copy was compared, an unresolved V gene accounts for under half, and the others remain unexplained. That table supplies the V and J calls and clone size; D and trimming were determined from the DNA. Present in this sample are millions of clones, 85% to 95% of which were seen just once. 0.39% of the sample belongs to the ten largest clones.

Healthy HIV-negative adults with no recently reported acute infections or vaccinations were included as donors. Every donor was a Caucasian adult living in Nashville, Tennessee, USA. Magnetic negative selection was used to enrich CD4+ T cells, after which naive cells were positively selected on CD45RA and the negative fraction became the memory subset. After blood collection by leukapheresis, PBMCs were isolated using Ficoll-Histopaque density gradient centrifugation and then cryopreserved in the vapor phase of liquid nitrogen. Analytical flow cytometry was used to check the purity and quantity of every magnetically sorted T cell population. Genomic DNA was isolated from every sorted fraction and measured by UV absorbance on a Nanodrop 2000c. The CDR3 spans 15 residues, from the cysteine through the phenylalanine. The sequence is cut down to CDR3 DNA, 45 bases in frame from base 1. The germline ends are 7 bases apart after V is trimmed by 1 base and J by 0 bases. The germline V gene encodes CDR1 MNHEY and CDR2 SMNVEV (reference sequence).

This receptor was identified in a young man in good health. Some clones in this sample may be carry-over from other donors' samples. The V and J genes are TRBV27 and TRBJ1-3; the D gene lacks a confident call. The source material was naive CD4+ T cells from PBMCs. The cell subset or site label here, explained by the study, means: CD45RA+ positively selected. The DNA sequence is TGTGCCAGCAGTTTATTCTCCGGCTCTGGAAACACCATATATTTT. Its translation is CASSLFSGSGNTIYF.